A single sample is the source of the 8 T cell receptor beta chains below, sequenced in a study of PD-1 blockade in classical Hodgkin lymphoma. All patients experienced relapse after autologous stem cell transplantation, and brentuximab vedotin exposure was variable. Libraries were prepared by immunoSEQ multiplex PCR; TCRdb keeps only in-frame clonotypes and omits some of them. This sample has approximately 59,000 clones, with 75% to 95% found just once. The material was peripheral blood mononuclear cells (PBMCs), obtained before the second cycle of nivolumab. These receptors were obtained from a human donor with classical Hodgkin lymphoma.

This clone was observed once. The J gene is TRBJ1-5, the V gene TRBV7-2; D gene unclear. V lost 2 bases and J 6 bases, leaving 8 bases between the germline ends. The CDR3 spans 13 residues. Germline loops: CDR1 SGHTA, CDR2 FQGNSA. The CDR3 spells CASSLHTSQPQHF. The CDR3 DNA sequence: TGTGCCAGCAGCTTACATACTTCTCAGCCCCAGCATTTT. Looking up the rest from reference TRBV7-2 and TRBJ1-5 gives the full variable domain: GAGVSQSPSNKVTEKGKDVELRCDPISGHTALYWYRQSLGQGLEFLIYFQGNSAPDKSGLPSDRFSAERTGGSVSTLTIQRTQQEDSAVYLCASSLHTSQPQHFGDGTRLSIL.

This rearrangement joins TRBV5-4 to TRBJ1-2, with TRBD1 identical over 8 bases. Germline V gene sequence: CDR1 SGHNT, CDR2 YYREEE (reference sequence). CDR3 length: 13 amino acids. Losses at the gene ends were 2 bases for V and 7 bases for J; bases not matched to a gene: 4. The CDR3 DNA sequence: TGTGCCAGCAGCTTATCAGGGGGCGGTGGCTACACCTTC. Its translation is CASSLSGGGGYTF.

This clone was observed once. The V call is TRBV27, the J call TRBJ1-5; a weak D match, TRBD1 (6 bases). The CDR3 covers 16 residues. V lost 2 bases, J lost 2 bases, and 13 bases lay in between. The germline CDR1 and CDR2 sequences are MNHEY and SMNVEV (reference sequence). In DNA form, the CDR3 reads TGTGCCAGCAGTTTAAATGGGGGGCGCGGCAATCAGCCCCAGCATTTT. Amino acid sequence: CASSLNGGRGNQPQHF.

This clone was seen once. The chain has TRBV5-4 and TRBJ2-7; D not resolved. The CDR3 is 13 residues long. CDR1 is SGHNT and CDR2 is YYREEE in the germline V gene (reference sequence). V was clipped by 0 bases and J by 7 bases, with 11 bases between them. CDR3: CASSLDQIGEQYF. CDR3 bases: TGTGCCAGCAGCTTGGACCAGATTGGGGAGCAGTACTTC. Complete variable domain (other parts from reference TRBV5-4 and TRBJ2-7): ETGVTQSPTHLIKTRGQQVTLRCSSQSGHNTVSWYQQALGQGPQFIFQYYREEENGRGNFPPRFSGLQFPNYSSELNVNALELDDSALYLCASSLDQIGEQYFGPGTRLTVT.

This clone showed up just a few times. This chain links TRBV19 with TRBJ1-1; a weak D match, TRBD1 (6 bases). Trimming pared 7 bases from V and 4 bases from J, leaving 10 bases between. Germline loops: CDR1 LNHDA, CDR2 SQIVND (reference sequence). This CDR3 is 12 amino acids long. CDR3 protein: CASTRDITEAFF. DNA of the CDR3: TGTGCCAGTACCCGGGACATCACTGAAGCTTTCTTT.

The rearrangement uses TRBV4-3 and TRBJ1-2, with unresolved D. Trimming shortened V by 4 bases and J by 2 bases, and 17 bases separated the two germline ends. In germline, CDR1 is LGHNA, CDR2 YSLEER. This CDR3 contains 16 residues. CDR3 nucleotide sequence: TGCGCCAGCAGCCCTAGTTCGGACGGCTTCAACTATGGCTACACCTTC. It encodes CASSPSSDGFNYGYTF.

CDR3 sequence (DNA): TGTGCCAGCAGCTTAAGGGGAGTAGGGGCAGATACGCAGTATTTT. Its protein product is CASSLRGVGADTQYF. This rearrangement joins TRBV7-6 to TRBJ2-3, with D possibly being TRBD1 or TRBD2 (5 bases each). The CDR3 sequence is 15 residues long. The germline V and J ends were trimmed by 2 bases and 4 bases, with 13 bases remaining between them. Germline V gene lookup returns CDR1 SGHVS and CDR2 FNYEAQ.

V is TRBV10-3 and J is TRBJ1-1; 8 bases match TRBD1. The CDR3 consists of 14 residues. Trimming cost V 10 bases and J 0 bases; bases outside gene matches: 7. The germline CDR1 and CDR2 sequences are ENHRY and SYGVKD. The CDR3 DNA sequence: TGTGCCAGCGGGACAGGCCAAATGAACACTGAAGCTTTCTTT. It specifies CASGTGQMNTEAFF.